This TCR beta chain was profiled in a study of T cell responses to AZD1222 COVID-19 vaccine. About this clone itself: Its antigen is currently unknown.

Findings of the study overall: Most donors were white British and more were female, and clonal diversity was possibly underestimated. The study found vaccine-associated CD4 TCRs spanning spike, dominant at 160-218 and 743-854.

The CDR3 runs to 17 residues. Germline V gene lookup returns CDR1 LNHDA and CDR2 SQIVND (reference sequence). Trimming cost V 7 bases and J 5 bases, with 24 bases left between them. The table came from immunoSEQ multiplex PCR; TCRdb's copy has only in-frame clones and leaves some out. The table has under 150,000 clones, around 91% seen once. This receptor was obtained from an adult who received the AZD1222 COVID-19 vaccine. The genes are TRBV19 and TRBJ2-1; the D gene is possibly TRBD2 (6 bases). This material consisted of peripheral blood, taken 28 days after the second AZD1222 dose. The CDR3 loop is CASKIWAASSDNNEQFF. DNA for the CDR3: TGTGCCAGTAAAATTTGGGCAGCGTCTAGCGATAACAATGAGCAGTTCTTC.